This T cell receptor beta chain was found in a study of technical replicates of blood from four donors (dated by TCRdb to about 2017). Trimming takes 3 bases from V and 2 bases from J, and the germline ends sit 9 bases apart. Per the germline V gene, SGHDT is the CDR1 and YYEEEE is the CDR2. Its CDR3 holds 15 amino acids, cysteine through phenylalanine. The retained sequence is limited to the CDR3, 45 bases, with the frame set at the first base. A remark on this clone: The antigen this receptor binds is unknown. No much larger clone exists at a distance of one base, and base qualities are not known.

The library was obtained by the immunoSEQ multiplex PCR assay. Imported from immuneACCESS, the table was reduced by TCRdb to in-frame sequences with V and J called. These copies leave out some clones; in studies compared against another copy, an unresolved V gene accounts for under half, and the cause of the remainder is not known. The sample table lists over 70,000 clones, over 85% of them with a count of one. The ten largest make up 0.3% to 0.45% of the sample. The chain uses TRBV5-6 and TRBJ2-6, with TRBD2 tentatively as D gene (5 bases match). This TCR was sampled from a human donor in good health. Sequenced material: T cells isolated from PBMCs. The nucleotide sequence is given as TGTGCCAGCAGCTATCCGGGGACTGGGGCCAACGTCCTGACTTTC. This sequence encodes CASSYPGTGANVLTF.